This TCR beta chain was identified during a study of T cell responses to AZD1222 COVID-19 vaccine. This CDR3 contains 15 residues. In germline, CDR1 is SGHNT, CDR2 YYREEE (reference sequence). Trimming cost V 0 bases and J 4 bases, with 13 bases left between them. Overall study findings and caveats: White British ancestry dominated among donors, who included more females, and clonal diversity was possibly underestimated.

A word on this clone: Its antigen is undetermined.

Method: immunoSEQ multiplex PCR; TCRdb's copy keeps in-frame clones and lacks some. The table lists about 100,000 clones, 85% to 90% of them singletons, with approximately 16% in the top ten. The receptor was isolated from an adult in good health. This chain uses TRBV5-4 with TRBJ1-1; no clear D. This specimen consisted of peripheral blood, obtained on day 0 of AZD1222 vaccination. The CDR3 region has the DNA TGTGCCAGCAGCTTGGCGAGAACACTGGGCACTGAAGCTTTCTTT. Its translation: CASSLARTLGTEAFF.